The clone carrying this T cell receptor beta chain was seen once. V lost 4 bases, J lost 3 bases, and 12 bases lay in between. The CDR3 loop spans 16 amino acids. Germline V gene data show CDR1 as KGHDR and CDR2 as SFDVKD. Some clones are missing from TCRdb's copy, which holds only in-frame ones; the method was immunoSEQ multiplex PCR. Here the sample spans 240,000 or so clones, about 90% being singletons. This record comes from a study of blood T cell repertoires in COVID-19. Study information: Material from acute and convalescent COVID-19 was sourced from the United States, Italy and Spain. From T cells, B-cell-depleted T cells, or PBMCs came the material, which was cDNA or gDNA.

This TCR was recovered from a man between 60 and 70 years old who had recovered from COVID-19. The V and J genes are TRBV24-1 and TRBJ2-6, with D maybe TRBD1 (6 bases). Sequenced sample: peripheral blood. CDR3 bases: TGTGCCACCAGTGACAAAACAGGGAGTGGGGCCAACGTCCTGACTTTC. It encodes CATSDKTGSGANVLTF.